Detailed here is one TCR beta chain. Its matching antigen is unknown. This sample stems from a study of CXCR3-negative and CXCR3-positive naive CD8 T cells. About the research overall: Some 150 million TRB reads in total, about 1.5 +/- 0.3 million per library.

CDR3 size: 15 residues. Germline V gene lookup returns CDR1 SGHTA and CDR2 FQGTGA. UMI-labeled TRB cDNA libraries were prepared by 5' RACE. TCRdb re-called the 5' RACE reads and shows each CDR3 protein once, DNA omitted. In total, the table holds about 62,000 distinct CDR3 sequences. Study-wide findings and caveats: Naive cells, whether CXCR3-negative or CXCR3-positive, had similar TRBV-TRBJ usage, while memory cells differed. Naive subsets showed comparable surface CD5, and TCR interaction strength was also inferred from TRB CDR3 physicochemistry.

The rearrangement joins TRBV7-3 to TRBJ2-3; TCRdb reports TRBD1, a call that lacks DNA to check it against. The receptor was isolated from a human donor in good health. Some clones in this sample may be carry-over from other donors' samples. Sequenced sample: naive CXCR3- CD8+ T cells from blood. Subset described: CD45RO-CCR7+CD27+CD95- naive CD8+ T cells lacking CXCR3 (TNR3-). The CDR3 spells CASSKWTGITDTQYF.